The clone carrying this TCR beta chain appeared many times. The CDR3 length is 11 residues. Per germline, CDR1 DFQATT and CDR2 SNEGSKA (reference sequence). V dropped 5 bases and J dropped 2 bases, with 7 bases sitting between them. One entry per CDR3 protein results from TCRdb running MiXCR on the 5' RACE reads. The sample records some 500,000 distinct CDR3 sequences, around 9.6% being singletons. The source of the sample is a study of identical twins. This sample also belongs to another study, concerning yellow fever vaccine responses in identical twins.

The sample taken for sequencing was PBMCs. The origin of this receptor is a woman aged 18 to 35 in good health. The chain joins TRBV20-1 to TRBJ2-7; perhaps TRBD1 as D (6 bases). The CDR3 nucleotides read TGCAGTGCTTGGGACACCTACGAGCAGTACTTC. Residues: CSAWDTYEQYF.